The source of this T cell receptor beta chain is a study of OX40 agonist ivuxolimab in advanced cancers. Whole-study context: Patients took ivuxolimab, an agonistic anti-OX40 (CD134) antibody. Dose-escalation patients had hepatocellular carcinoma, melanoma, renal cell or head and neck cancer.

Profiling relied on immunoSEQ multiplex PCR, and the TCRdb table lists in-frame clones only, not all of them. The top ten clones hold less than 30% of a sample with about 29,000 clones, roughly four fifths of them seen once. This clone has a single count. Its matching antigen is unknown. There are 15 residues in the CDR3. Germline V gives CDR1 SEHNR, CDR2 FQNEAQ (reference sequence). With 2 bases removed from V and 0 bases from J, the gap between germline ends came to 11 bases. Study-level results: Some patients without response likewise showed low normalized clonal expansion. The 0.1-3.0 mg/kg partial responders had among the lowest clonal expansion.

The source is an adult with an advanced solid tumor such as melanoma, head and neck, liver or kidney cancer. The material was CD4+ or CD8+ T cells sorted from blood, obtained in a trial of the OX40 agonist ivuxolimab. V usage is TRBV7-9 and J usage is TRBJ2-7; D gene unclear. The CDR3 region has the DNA TGTGCCAGCAGCTTATCAGGCTCAAGCTCCTACGAGCAGTACTTC. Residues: CASSLSGSSSYEQYF.